This T cell receptor beta chain emerged from a study of blood T cells in healthy people across ages. There are a few counts of this clonotype. Its specificity is not known. Germline CDR1 is LGHNA and CDR2 is YSLEER. The trim removed 0 bases at V and 2 bases at J, leaving 6 bases unmatched. CDR3 length: 16 amino acids. Sample-barcoded 5' priming and a J-beta primer mix drove a second PCR of roughly 7 to 11 cycles. No fewer than 3 million CDR3-containing paired-end reads came from each sample. In TCRdb, the 5' RACE reads were re-called with MiXCR into one record per CDR3 protein. The top ten clones hold 28% of a sample with approximately 830,000 distinct CDR3 sequences, 55% to 65% of them seen once. The study drew donors from healthy Caucasian individuals in Russia aged roughly 6 to 95. Total RNA, at least 5.5 micrograms per sample, came from PBMCs. The study, taken as a whole, reports: TCR beta diversity per million T cells fell roughly linearly with age.

This chain connects TRBV4-3 to TRBJ2-7; 8 bases match TRBD2. The TCR comes from a man aged 25 to 40 in good health. Sequencing was carried out using blood. Here the CDR3 reads CASSQDGAGAPYEQYF. The CDR3 nucleotides read TGCGCCAGCAGCCAAGATGGAGCGGGGGCCCCCTACGAGCAGTACTTC.